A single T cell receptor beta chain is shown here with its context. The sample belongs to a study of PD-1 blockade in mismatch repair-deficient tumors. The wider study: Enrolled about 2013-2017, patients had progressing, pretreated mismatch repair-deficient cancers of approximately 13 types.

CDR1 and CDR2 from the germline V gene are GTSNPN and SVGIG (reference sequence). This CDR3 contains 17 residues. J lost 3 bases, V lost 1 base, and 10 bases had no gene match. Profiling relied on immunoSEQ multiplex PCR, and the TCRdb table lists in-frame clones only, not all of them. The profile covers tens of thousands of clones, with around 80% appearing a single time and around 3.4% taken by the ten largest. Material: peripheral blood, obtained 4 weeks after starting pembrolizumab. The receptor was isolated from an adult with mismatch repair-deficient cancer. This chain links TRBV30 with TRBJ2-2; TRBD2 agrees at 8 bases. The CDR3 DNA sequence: TGTGCCTGGAGTGCCCGGGTTGCGGGAGGCGACACCGGGGAGCTGTTTTTT. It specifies CAWSARVAGGDTGELFF.